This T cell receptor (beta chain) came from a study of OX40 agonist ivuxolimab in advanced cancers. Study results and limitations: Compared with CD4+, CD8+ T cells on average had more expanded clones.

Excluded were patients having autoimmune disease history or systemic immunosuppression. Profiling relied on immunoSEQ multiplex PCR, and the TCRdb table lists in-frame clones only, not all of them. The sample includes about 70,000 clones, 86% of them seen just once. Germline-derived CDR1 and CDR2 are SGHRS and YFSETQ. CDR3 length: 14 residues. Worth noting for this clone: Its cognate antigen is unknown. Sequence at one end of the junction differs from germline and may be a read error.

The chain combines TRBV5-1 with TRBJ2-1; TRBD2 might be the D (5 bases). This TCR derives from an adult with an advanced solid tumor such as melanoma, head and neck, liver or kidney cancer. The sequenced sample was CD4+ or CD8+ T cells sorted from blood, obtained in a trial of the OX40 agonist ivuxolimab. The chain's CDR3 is CASKEASSSNEQFF. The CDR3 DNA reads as TGCGCCAGCAAGGAGGCTAGCTCCTCCAATGAGCAGTTCTTC.